What follows is one T cell receptor (beta chain) and its context. Relative to the germline gene, one junction end is altered; a read error may explain this. This CDR3 contains 16 residues. Germline assignment: CDR1 MNHNS and CDR2 SASEGT. This entry belongs to a study of metastatic and nonmetastatic thyroid tumors. Thyroid surgery was preceded by no treatment in any patient. TCRdb re-analyzed the PCR reads through MiXCR. The table shows about 22,000 clones, with more than 15% occurring only once. This sequence joins TRBV6-1 and TRBJ1-1, with a tentative D call TRBD1 (5 bases). Specimen: adjacent normal tissue. The sequence was obtained from a male donor with papillary thyroid cancer or a benign thyroid nodule (not recorded which). Some clones in this sample may be carry-over from other donors' samples. The CDR3 protein is CASSKTKDKKNNEAFF. The CDR3 DNA is TGTGCCAGCAGTAAAACTAAGGACAAAAAAAACAATGAAGCTTTCTTT.